One and the same sample provided the 19 T cell receptor beta chains below, sequenced in a study of blood T cell repertoires in COVID-19. Assay: immunoSEQ multiplex PCR; the TCRdb copy retains only in-frame clones and omits some. The sample includes 250,000 or so clones, roughly 85% seen only once; the top ten take 3% to 4%. Sequenced input: peripheral blood. These receptor sequences come from a woman aged 18-30 years with acute or convalescent COVID-19.

This clone occurred many times. The rearrangement links TRBV13 to TRBJ1-6, with a weak D call TRBD1 (6 bases). V shed 1 base and J shed 3 bases, with 16 bases lying between them. The germline V gene encodes CDR1 PRHDT and CDR2 FYEKMQ (reference sequence). CDR3 length: 18 amino acids. The CDR3 is CASSLAVKSGDYNSPLHF. DNA of the CDR3: TGTGCCAGCAGCTTAGCTGTGAAGTCAGGGGACTATAATTCACCCCTCCACTTT.

This chain connects TRBV6-2 or TRBV6-3 to TRBJ2-5, with 14 bases matching TRBD2. Germline loops: CDR1 MNHEY, CDR2 SVGEGT. There are 19 residues in the CDR3. V lost 0 bases, J lost 5 bases, and 11 bases stayed unmatched. This CDR3 is CASSYSTSGRAGVLETQYF. CDR3 nucleotides: TGTGCCAGCAGTTACTCGACTAGCGGGAGGGCCGGTGTGCTTGAGACCCAGTACTTC.

The gene calls are TRBV5-1 and TRBJ2-3, with TRBD2 matching 8 bases. The CDR3 runs 15 residues. Per the germline V gene, CDR1 is SGHRS and CDR2 is YFSETQ. V lost 6 bases to trimming and J lost 2 bases; unmatched junction nucleotides: 8. The CDR3 region has the DNA TGCGCCAGCACCTGGACTAGCTATAACACAGATACGCAGTATTTT. It yields the protein CASTWTSYNTDTQYF.

V and J are TRBV24-1 and TRBJ2-6; a possible D gene is TRBD2 (7 bases). With 5 bases removed from V and 1 base from J, the gap between germline ends came to 17 bases. The V gene's germline CDR1 is KGHDR and CDR2 SFDVKD. CDR3 size: 18 residues. The CDR3 DNA sequence: TGTGCCACCAGTGCCTCCGGGGGGCTCACGTCTGGGGCCAACGTCCTGACTTTC. This gives the protein CATSASGGLTSGANVLTF.

The CDR3 nucleotides are TGTGCCACCAAGACCGGGACTAGCGCCTACAATGAGCAGTTCTTC. This gives the protein CATKTGTSAYNEQFF. The chain recombines TRBV19 with TRBJ2-1; TRBD2 matches at 10 bases. This CDR3 has 15 amino acids. From germline, CDR1 is LNHDA and CDR2 SQIVND (reference sequence). The V and J ends lost 10 bases and 2 bases, in that order; junction bases with no gene match: 8.

There are a few counts of this clone. The V call is TRBV18, the J call TRBJ2-2; 8 nucleotides align to TRBD2. V lost 0 bases to trimming and J lost 6 bases; unmatched junction nucleotides: 6. CDR1 and CDR2 (germline): KGHSH, LQKENI. The CDR3 runs to 16 residues. The CDR3 reads CASSPPAGGSAGELFF. Here the CDR3 DNA reads TGTGCCAGCTCACCACCGGCGGGAGGATCGGCCGGGGAGCTGTTTTTT.

The chain carries TRBV4-3 and TRBJ1-5; weak D call: TRBD1 (6 bases). V lost 0 bases and J 9 bases, leaving 12 bases between the germline ends. Germline CDR1 is LGHNA and CDR2 is YSLEER. The CDR3 contains 14 residues. The DNA of the CDR3 is TGCGCCAGCAGCCAAGATCAGGGGCCGGGGCCCCAGCATTTT. Its protein product is CASSQDQGPGPQHF.

J is TRBJ1-2 and V is TRBV19; no clear D. The V end was cut by 6 bases, the J end by 1 base, with 9 bases between. Per germline, CDR1 LNHDA and CDR2 SQIVND (reference sequence). The CDR3 covers 13 residues. CDR3 sequence: CASRERSNYGYTF. The CDR3 nucleotides read TGTGCCAGTAGAGAAAGGAGTAACTATGGCTACACCTTC.

The V gene is TRBV2, the J gene TRBJ2-2; 13 bases match TRBD2. Germline CDR1 SNHLY, CDR2 FYNNEI. This CDR3 is built from 17 residues. The J segment lost 0 bases and the V segment lost 6 bases, leaving 4 bases of the junction unmatched. CDR3 DNA sequence: TGTGCCAGCAGGGCGACTAGCGGGAGGCCGAACACCGGGGAGCTGTTTTTT. Encoded protein: CASRATSGRPNTGELFF.

The chain couples TRBV6-4 to TRBJ1-1; D not certain. In germline, CDR1 is MRHNA, CDR2 SNTAGT. CDR3 length equals 13 residues. V was clipped by 4 bases and J by 7 bases, with 13 bases between them. CDR3 nucleotides: TGTGCCAGCAGTGGAACAGCGGGCCTTGAAGCTTTCTTT. Protein: CASSGTAGLEAFF.

This chain connects TRBV13 to TRBJ1-3, with 9 bases fitting TRBD1. Trimming cost V 4 bases and J 0 bases; bases outside gene matches: 10. This CDR3 is built from 18 residues. The germline V gene encodes CDR1 PRHDT and CDR2 FYEKMQ (reference sequence). Here the CDR3 DNA reads TGTGCCAGCAGCTCCGGACCGGGACAGGGAGTCTCTGGAAACACCATATATTTT. Residues: CASSSGPGQGVSGNTIYF.

The chain combines TRBV19 with TRBJ1-2; D gene unclear. The germline V and J ends were trimmed by 4 bases and 0 bases, with 12 bases remaining between them. The CDR3 has 15 amino acids. Looked up from germline, CDR1 is LNHDA and CDR2 is SQIVND (reference sequence). The chain's CDR3 is CASSNHRLANYGYTF. The CDR3 DNA is TGTGCCAGTAGTAACCACCGGTTGGCTAACTATGGCTACACCTTC.

The chain recombines TRBV5-1 with TRBJ2-3; D perhaps matches TRBD2 (6 bases). Germline assignment: CDR1 SGHRS and CDR2 YFSETQ. The V and J ends lost 4 bases and 2 bases respectively, with 14 bases between them. CDR3 size: 15 residues. CDR3 amino acids: CASSLGTLYTDTQYF. CDR3 nucleotides: TGCGCCAGCAGCCTCGGGACTCTATACACAGATACGCAGTATTTT.

The rearrangement links TRBV7-8 to TRBJ1-6, with a weak D call TRBD1 (6 bases). The ends were cut back, 5 bases at V and 10 bases at J, with 15 bases in the middle. The CDR3 has 14 residues. Per germline, CDR1 SGHVS and CDR2 FQNEAQ. The CDR3 sequence is CASSPAAGESPLHF. The CDR3, as DNA: TGTGCCAGCAGCCCAGCGGCAGGGGAATCACCCCTCCACTTT.

The chain has TRBV2 and TRBJ2-1; D not resolved. V was shortened by 2 bases and J by 0 bases, with 5 bases between the two germline ends. This CDR3 spans 14 amino acids. In germline, CDR1 is SNHLY, CDR2 FYNNEI. The CDR3 region has the DNA TGTGCCAGCAGTGAAACTACCTCCTACAATGAGCAGTTCTTC. Residues: CASSETTSYNEQFF.

This CDR3 reads CASSLGASVYNEQFF. CDR3 coding DNA: TGTGCCAGCAGCTTAGGCGCTAGCGTATACAATGAGCAGTTCTTC. This chain joins TRBV7-3 and TRBJ2-1, with D possibly being TRBD2 (6 bases). The CDR3 runs 15 residues. Per the germline V gene, CDR1 is SGHTA and CDR2 is FQGTGA. The V gene lost 2 bases and the J gene lost 4 bases, with 12 bases spanning the gap.

This clone came up a few times. V is TRBV27 and J is TRBJ2-7; maybe TRBD2 (6 bases). The CDR3 is made up of 16 amino acids. Germline CDR1 reads MNHEY; CDR2 reads SMNVEV (reference sequence). V lost 5 bases to trimming and J lost 2 bases, with 19 bases between them. The CDR3, as DNA: TGTGCCAGCAGTCCCCTGAGTGGGGGGACCCCCTACGAGCAGTACTTC. Translation: CASSPLSGGTPYEQYF.

Remarks on this clone: At one of its ends the junction is not consistent with the germline gene, which may arise from a read error. This chain joins TRBV29-1 and TRBJ1-2; 8 nucleotides align to TRBD1. The CDR3 extends over 13 amino acids. Germline values: CDR1 SQVTM, CDR2 ANQGSEA. The CDR3 loop reads CSVETTGVYSYTF. The CDR3 DNA follows: TGCAGCGTTGAAACGACAGGGGTCTATAGCTACACCTTC.

V usage is TRBV6-5 and J usage is TRBJ2-7; D may be TRBD2 (6 bases). Per the germline V gene, CDR1 is MNHEY and CDR2 is SVGAGI. The CDR3 totals 14 residues. Trimming removed 7 bases at V and 2 bases at J, with 15 bases between. In nucleotides, the CDR3 is TGTGCCAGCAAGGCCGGGGGAACACCCTACGAGCAGTACTTC. This codes for CASKAGGTPYEQYF.